These T cell receptor beta chains were read from a single sample in a study of vaccination and CD4 T cells after COVID-19. TCRdb reanalysed the PCR reads using MiXCR and keeps one entry per CDR3 protein. The sample shows roughly 11,000 distinct CDR3 sequences, roughly 37% of them seen only once. These receptors lack a known antigen. The sample was CD4+ T cells from blood, cultured in vitro. All receptors derive from a human donor who had recovered from COVID-19. CDR3s include the opening cysteine and the closing phenylalanine or tryptophan. The D gene is left open where the match is weak. For some rows the clone size is stated as once, few or many, or as a class when expanded; others skip it.

j_call	clone_size	v_call	d_call	cdr3_nt	cdr3_aa
TRBJ1-6	once	TRBV2	NA	TGTGCCAGCAGCAAACAGGGACGGGAGAATTCACCCCTCCACTTT	CASSKQGRENSPLHF
TRBJ1-5	few	TRBV10-1	TRBD1	TGCGCCAGCATCCTTCCGACCCCGGGACAGGTTATCCTCTATAGCAATCAGCCCCAGCATTTT	CASILPTPGQVILYSNQPQHF
TRBJ2-5	NA	TRBV7-2	TRBD2	TGTGCCAGCAGCCTCGGACTAGCGGGAGGGGTGGGAGAGACCCAGTACTTC	CASSLGLAGGVGETQYF
TRBJ1-3	NA	TRBV7-2	NA	TGTGCCAGCAGCTTAGGGTCGGCTGTAACTGGAAACACCATATATTTT	CASSLGSAVTGNTIYF
TRBJ2-3	NA	TRBV2	NA	TGTGCCAGCAGTACTAGCTTGGGGAGCACAGATACGCAGTATTTT	CASSTSLGSTDTQYF
TRBJ2-1	few	TRBV6-1	TRBD1	TGTGCCATACAGGGGGCCGTCGGTTGGAATGAGCAGTTCTTC	CAIQGAVGWNEQFF
TRBJ2-5	few	TRBV2	NA	TGTGCCAGCAGTGAATTAGAGACCCAGTACTTC	CASSELETQYF
TRBJ2-7	NA	TRBV7-2	TRBD2	TGTGCCAGCAGCCAAAGAGCGGGAAGGTTCCACGAGCAGTACTTC	CASSQRAGRFHEQYF
TRBJ2-3	few	TRBV20-1	NA	TGCAGTGCTAGAGATATGACTAGACGAGGCGCAGATACGCAGTATTTT	CSARDMTRRGADTQYF
TRBJ2-5	NA	TRBV6-5	NA	TGTGCCAGCACCTACTCTCCTAGCCCCCAAGAGACCCAGTACTTC	CASTYSPSPQETQYF
TRBJ1-3	medium-sized	TRBV20-1	NA	TGCAGTGTACTAATCCCACGGTTCTCTGGAAACACCATATATTTT	CSVLIPRFSGNTIYF
TRBJ2-1	NA	TRBV7-9	NA	TGTGCCAGCAGTCCAGGGCGTAGCTCCTACAATGAGCAGTTCTTC	CASSPGRSSYNEQFF
TRBJ1-2	once	TRBV4-1	NA	TGCGCCAGCAGCCACCCCACGGGCAAGACAGCGGGCTACACCTTC	CASSHPTGKTAGYTF
TRBJ1-1	NA	TRBV19	NA	TGTGCCAGTATCGGACGCGGGCTTAACACTGAAGCTTTCTTT	CASIGRGLNTEAFF
TRBJ1-3	NA	TRBV2	TRBD1	TGTGCCAGCAGCGCGGGACAGGGCTACTCTGGAAACACCATATATTTT	CASSAGQGYSGNTIYF
TRBJ1-2	medium-sized	TRBV12-3/TRBV12-4	NA	TGTGCCAGCAGTTTGAACAGGAAGAACTATGGCTACACCTTC	CASSLNRKNYGYTF
TRBJ2-7	NA	TRBV2	TRBD2	TGTGCCAGCCGAGAGGGACTAGCGTTCTACGAGCAGTACTTC	CASREGLAFYEQYF
TRBJ1-6	few	TRBV27	TRBD1	TGTGCCAGCAGTAGGAGCAGGGGGCAGTATTCACCCCTCCACTTT	CASSRSRGQYSPLHF
TRBJ2-5	NA	TRBV6-1	TRBD2	TGTGCCAGCAGCCCCCTAGCGGGAGTAGAGACCCAGTACTTC	CASSPLAGVETQYF
TRBJ2-1	NA	TRBV6-5	TRBD2	TGTGCCAGCAGTTACTTGGTTCTAGCGGGCAATGAGCAGTTCTTC	CASSYLVLAGNEQFF
TRBJ1-2	few	TRBV6-1	TRBD1	TGTGCCAGCAAGCCGGGACAGGACTATGGCTACACCTTC	CASKPGQDYGYTF
TRBJ2-1	few	TRBV7-9	NA	TGTGCCAGCAGCTTACTGGGGTTCGCGTTCTTC	CASSLLGFAFF
TRBJ1-5	few	TRBV19	TRBD1	TGTGCCAGTAGGGGACAGGTGAATAGCAATCAGCCCCAGCATTTT	CASRGQVNSNQPQHF
TRBJ2-7	NA	TRBV6-2/TRBV6-3	TRBD2	TGTGCCAGCAGTTTGGGACTAGCGGGCTACGAGCAGTACTTC	CASSLGLAGYEQYF
TRBJ1-2	few	TRBV12-3/TRBV12-4	NA	TGTGCCAGCAGGAACCCTCGAGGTGGCTACACCTTC	CASRNPRGGYTF
TRBJ1-5	few	TRBV4-2	TRBD1	TGTGCCAGCAGCCAAGGACAGGGGAATAGCAATCAGCCCCAGCATTTT	CASSQGQGNSNQPQHF
TRBJ2-7	NA	TRBV12-3/TRBV12-4	TRBD1	TGTGCCAGCAAAAGACAGGGCTCCTACGAGCAGTACTTC	CASKRQGSYEQYF
TRBJ2-7	NA	TRBV28	TRBD1	TGTGCCAGCAGTTTACCTACCCGGGACAGGGGGGACTACGAGCAGTACTTC	CASSLPTRDRGDYEQYF
TRBJ2-7	NA	TRBV6-5	NA	TGTGCCAGCAGTTACTGCGTCAGGGTACCCAACGTAAAAGCCGGGTCCTACGAGCAGTACTTC	CASSYCVRVPNVKAGSYEQYF
TRBJ1-1	NA	TRBV24-1	NA	TGTGCCACCAGCTCTGGGGAGCAAGGCACTGAAGCTTTCTTT	CATSSGEQGTEAFF
TRBJ2-7	NA	TRBV6-2/TRBV6-3	NA	TGTGCCAGCACCCGGACTACAAACCTCTACGAGCAGTACTTC	CASTRTTNLYEQYF
TRBJ2-1	few	TRBV7-2	TRBD1	TGTGCCAGCAGCTTTAGGGGACAGGGGGGCAATGAGCAGTTCTTC	CASSFRGQGGNEQFF
TRBJ1-3	few	TRBV28	NA	TGTGCCGCAAGCGGGGGAAACACCATATATTTT	CAASGGNTIYF
TRBJ2-5	few	TRBV27	NA	TGTGCCAGCAGTCCCCACGGGAAGGCCACCAAAGAGACCCAGTACTTC	CASSPHGKATKETQYF
TRBJ1-1	NA	TRBV5-3	NA	TGTGCCAGCTGCACAGGCGCTGGCATGAACACTGAAGCTTTCTTT	CASCTGAGMNTEAFF
TRBJ2-5	few	TRBV10-3	NA	TGTGCCATCAGTGATAAGACCGGGACTCAAGAGACCCAGTACTTC	CAISDKTGTQETQYF
TRBJ1-1	NA	TRBV18	NA	TGTGCCAGCTCAACACAAGACGGACAGTCCTCAAACACTGAAGCTTTCTTT	CASSTQDGQSSNTEAFF
TRBJ2-3	few	TRBV20-1	NA	TGCAGTGCTGGATCCCGTATAAGGGGCACAGATACGCAGTATTTT	CSAGSRIRGTDTQYF
TRBJ1-5	NA	TRBV7-8	TRBD1	TGTGCCAGCAGCTTAGAGGGGGCAGGGATCAATCAGCCCCAGCATTTT	CASSLEGAGINQPQHF
TRBJ2-7	NA	TRBV28	NA	TGTGCCAGCAGTCCCACTCTCCACGAGCAGTACTTC	CASSPTLHEQYF
TRBJ2-1	NA	TRBV24-1	TRBD1	TGTGCCACCTCAACCCGGGCCAGGGGGAATGAGCAGTTCTTC	CATSTRARGNEQFF
TRBJ2-7	NA	TRBV27	NA	TGTGCCAGCAGAACCCACGCGTTGGGGCAAACCTACGAGCAGTACTTC	CASRTHALGQTYEQYF
TRBJ2-6	NA	TRBV28	NA	TGTGCCACTCGCTATCCCTCTGGGGCCAACGTCCTGACTTTC	CATRYPSGANVLTF
TRBJ2-1	NA	TRBV6-1	NA	TGTGCCAGCAACAGGGGGGGTGAGCAGTTCTTC	CASNRGGEQFF
TRBJ2-5	NA	TRBV7-9	NA	TGTGCCAGCAGCTTAGGTTCGGAGACCCAGTACTTC	CASSLGSETQYF
TRBJ1-2	NA	TRBV6-5	TRBD1	TGTGCCAGCAGTTCAGGGGGCGGCTACACCTTC	CASSSGGGYTF
TRBJ2-4	NA	TRBV18	TRBD1	TGTGCCAGCTCACCCGGGACAGGGATGAACATTCAGTACTTC	CASSPGTGMNIQYF
TRBJ2-3	NA	TRBV12-3/TRBV12-4	NA	TGTGCCAGCAGGCGCGGGACCCTATTCACAGATACGCAGTATTTT	CASRRGTLFTDTQYF
TRBJ1-5	few	TRBV6-5	TRBD1	TGTGCCAGCAGTTACGCAATACCAGGGGGCAGGAATCAGCCCCAGCATTTT	CASSYAIPGGRNQPQHF
TRBJ2-5	NA	TRBV14	NA	TGTGCCAGCAGCCAAGATAATGGGGAGACCCAGTACTTC	CASSQDNGETQYF
TRBJ1-6	few	TRBV10-3	NA	TGTGCCATCAGTGAGTCAGGGAGAGATAATTCACCCCTCCACTTT	CAISESGRDNSPLHF
TRBJ2-2	NA	TRBV20-1	TRBD2	TGCAGTGCCAGGACTAGCGGGAACACCGGGGAGCTGTTTTTT	CSARTSGNTGELFF
TRBJ2-7	NA	TRBV28	TRBD1	TGTGCCAGCAGCTTGTTTGGGTATACAGGGGGCCGCAGCGAGCAGTACTTC	CASSLFGYTGGRSEQYF
TRBJ2-1	few	TRBV27	NA	TGTGCCAGCAGTTCTCAACGGGACTCCAACGGAGGTGAGCAGTTCTTC	CASSSQRDSNGGEQFF
TRBJ1-5	NA	TRBV7-9	TRBD1	TGTGCCAGCAGCCGGGGACAGGCGGGCAATCAGCCCCAGCATTTT	CASSRGQAGNQPQHF
TRBJ2-2	once	TRBV19	NA	TGTGCCAGTAGTATAGATCTGGGGGGGAACACCGGGGAGCTGTTTTTT	CASSIDLGGNTGELFF
TRBJ2-3	NA	TRBV2	NA	TGTGCCAGCAGCGCCGTTACAAACACAGATACGCAGTATTTT	CASSAVTNTDTQYF
TRBJ2-1	NA	TRBV6-5	NA	TGTGCCAGCAGTTACGACACGGCTGACAATGAGCAGTTCTTC	CASSYDTADNEQFF
TRBJ2-7	NA	TRBV7-9	NA	TGTGCCAGCAGCCGGGGTTTGGGCGACGAGCAGTACTTC	CASSRGLGDEQYF